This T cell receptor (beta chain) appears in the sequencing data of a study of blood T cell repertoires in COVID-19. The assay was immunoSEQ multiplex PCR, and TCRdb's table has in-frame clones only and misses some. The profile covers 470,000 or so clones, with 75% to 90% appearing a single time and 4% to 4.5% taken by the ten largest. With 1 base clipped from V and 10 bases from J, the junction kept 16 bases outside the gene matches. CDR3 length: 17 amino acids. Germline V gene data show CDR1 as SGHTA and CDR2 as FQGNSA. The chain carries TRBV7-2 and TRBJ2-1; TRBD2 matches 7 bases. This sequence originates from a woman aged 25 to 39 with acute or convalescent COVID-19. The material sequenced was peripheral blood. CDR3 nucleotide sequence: TGTGCCAGCAGCTTAGTAGGCGGGGGTTTTAAAAGTGGCGAGCAGTTCTTC. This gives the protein CASSLVGGGFKSGEQFF.